The 9 T cell receptor beta chains presented below share a single source sample, sequenced in a study of cytomegalovirus exposure and HLA in healthy donors. Researchers ran the PCR with 60 Vbeta and 13 Jbeta primers. The protocol was immunoSEQ multiplex PCR, while the TCRdb copy is restricted to in-frame clones and leaves out a portion. The data show about 150,000 clones, with roughly 77% seen just once and approximately 7.7% held by the top ten. Material: PBMCs. The receptors come from a young man in good health and CMV-seropositive.

Turning to this clone: Other DNA sequences in this specimen translate into the identical CDR3. The chain recombines TRBV29-1 with TRBJ1-5, with D perhaps TRBD1 (6 bases). V lost 6 bases and J lost 3, with 12 bases in between. The CDR3 extends over 13 amino acids. CDR1 and CDR2 (germline): SQVTM, ANQGSEA. The CDR3 DNA is TGCAGCGTCCGGGACAATATCAATCAGCCCCAGCATTTT. It is translated as CSVRDNINQPQHF.

The chain uses TRBV9 and TRBJ1-2; 7 nucleotides align to TRBD1. The CDR3 loop spans 15 amino acids. V lost 4 bases, J lost 0 bases, and 6 bases stayed unmatched. Germline V lookup: CDR1 SGDLS, CDR2 YYNGEE. The DNA for the CDR3 is TGTGCCAGCAGCCTCACCGGGACAGCTAACTATGGCTACACCTTC. Protein product: CASSLTGTANYGYTF.

This rearrangement joins TRBV5-4 to TRBJ1-4; D unresolved. Per germline, CDR1 SGHNT and CDR2 YYREEE (reference sequence). The CDR3 is made up of 14 amino acids. Trimming removed 0 bases from V and 7 bases from J, with 10 bases in between. In DNA, the CDR3 is TGTGCCAGCAGCTTGGGGGGTCTAGCTGAAAAACTGTTTTTT. It is translated as CASSLGGLAEKLFF.

The rearrangement uses TRBV4-2 and TRBJ2-3, with TRBD2 matching over 9 bases. The J segment lost 4 bases and the V segment lost 4 bases, leaving 9 bases of the junction unmatched. Looked up from germline, CDR1 is LGHNA and CDR2 is YNFKEQ. There are 16 residues in the CDR3. In DNA form, the CDR3 reads TGTGCCAGCAGCCGGCGGGGGGGGAGGGACGCAGATACGCAGTATTTT. Its translation is CASSRRGGRDADTQYF.

This clone was seen only a few times. The gene calls are TRBV6-1 and TRBJ2-3, with D tentatively TRBD2 (5 bases). V lost 0 bases and J 8 bases, leaving 18 bases between the germline ends. This CDR3 comprises 16 residues. The V gene's germline CDR1 is MNHNS and CDR2 SASEGT. CDR3 residues: CASSEALLLAGLTQYF. CDR3 in DNA: TGTGCCAGCAGTGAAGCGCTTCTCCTAGCAGGACTTACGCAGTATTTT.

V gene TRBV18 combines with J gene TRBJ2-7; 8 bases agree with TRBD2. Germline trimming cut 5 bases from V and 0 bases from J; bases unmatched to any gene: 12. This CDR3 is built from 17 residues. Germline CDR1 is KGHSH and CDR2 is LQKENI. The CDR3 DNA reads TGTGCCAGCTCAGCTCCCAGGTCGGGAGGGCCCTCCTACGAGCAGTACTTC. This translates into CASSAPRSGGPSYEQYF.

The chain couples TRBV28 to TRBJ2-7; D uncertain. The CDR3 loop spans 11 amino acids. V was shortened by 2 bases and J by 6 bases, with 5 bases between the two germline ends. Germline V gene lookup returns CDR1 MDHEN and CDR2 SYDVKM. In DNA form, the CDR3 reads TGTGCCAGCAGTTTAGCGCTCGAGCAGTACTTC. This codes for CASSLALEQYF.

The chain is built from TRBV19 and TRBJ1-5, with a possible D match to TRBD1 (5 bases). Germline lookup yields CDR1 LNHDA and CDR2 SQIVND (reference sequence). With 5 bases removed from V and 4 bases from J, the gap between germline ends came to 15 bases. The CDR3 is 15 residues long. CDR3 region: CASSQRGGVNQPQHF. CDR3 coding DNA: TGTGCCAGTAGTCAACGGGGGGGGGTGAATCAGCCCCAGCATTTT. Looking up the rest from reference TRBV19 and TRBJ1-5 gives the full variable domain: DGGITQSPKYLFRKEGQNVTLSCEQNLNHDAMYWYRQDPGQGLRLIYYSQIVNDFQKGDIAEGYSVSREKKESFPLTVTSAQKNPTAFYLCASSQRGGVNQPQHFGDGTRLSIL.

V gene TRBV30 combines with J gene TRBJ1-1, with D hard to call. Germline CDR1 is GTSNPN and CDR2 is SVGIG (reference sequence). Between the trimmed V and J ends, which lost 3 bases and 0 bases, there was a span of 23 bases. This CDR3 has 18 amino acids. CDR3 nucleotides: TGTGCCTGGAGCCTTCTCCGGCTGAGGCGGAATTTGAACACTGAAGCTTTCTTT. This codes for CAWSLLRLRRNLNTEAFF.